The clone carrying this TCR beta chain was recorded many times. TCR beta CDR3 regions were amplified from RNA transcripts. The primer set for the first-round RT-PCR of the TCR CDR3 was HTBI. A single record per CDR3 protein comes from TCRdb applying MiXCR to the multiplex PCR reads. The repertoire holds around 290,000 distinct CDR3 sequences, with roughly 15% as singletons. These data come from a study of T cells in Graves' hyperthyroidism and ophthalmopathy. The CDR3 extends over 12 amino acids. Deletions cut 3 bases from V and 10 bases from J, with 9 bases between. Per the germline V gene, CDR1 is KGHSH and CDR2 is LQKENI.

Sample: blood. The genes are TRBV18 and TRBJ1-4; D unclear. The receptor's source is a woman in her thirties or forties with Graves' hyperthyroidism. CDR3 sequence reads: CASSPSEGKLFF. For the CDR3, the DNA is TGTGCCAGCTCACCCTCCGAGGGAAAACTGTTTTTT.